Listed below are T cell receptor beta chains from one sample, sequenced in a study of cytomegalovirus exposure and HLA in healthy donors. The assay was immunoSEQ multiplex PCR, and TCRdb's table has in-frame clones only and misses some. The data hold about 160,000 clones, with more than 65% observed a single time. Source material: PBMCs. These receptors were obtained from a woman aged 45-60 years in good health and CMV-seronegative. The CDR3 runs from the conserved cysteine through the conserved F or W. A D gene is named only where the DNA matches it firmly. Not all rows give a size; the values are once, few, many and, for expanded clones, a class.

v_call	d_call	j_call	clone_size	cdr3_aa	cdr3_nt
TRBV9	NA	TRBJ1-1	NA	CASSAQVNTEAFF	TGTGCCAGCAGCGCACAGGTGAACACTGAAGCTTTCTTT
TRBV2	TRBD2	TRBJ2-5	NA	CASSEPGRGETQYF	TGTGCCAGCAGTGAACCGGGGCGGGGGGAGACCCAGTACTTC
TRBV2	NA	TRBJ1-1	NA	CASTKTENTEAFF	TGTGCCAGCACCAAGACAGAGAACACTGAAGCTTTCTTT
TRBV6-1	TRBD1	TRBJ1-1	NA	CASRQGLNTEAFF	TGTGCCAGCAGACAGGGGTTGAACACTGAAGCTTTCTTT
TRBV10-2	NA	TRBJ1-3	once	CASSESSLPGVPGNTIYF	TGCGCCAGCAGTGAGTCGTCCCTTCCGGGAGTCCCTGGAAACACCATATATTTT
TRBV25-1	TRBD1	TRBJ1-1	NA	CASSANRDSEAFF	TGTGCCAGCAGTGCCAACCGGGACAGCGAAGCTTTCTTT
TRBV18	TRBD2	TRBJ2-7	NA	CASSQGLPGSYEQYF	TGTGCCAGCTCACAGGGACTACCCGGGTCCTACGAGCAGTACTTC
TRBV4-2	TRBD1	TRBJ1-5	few	CASSRDRGREPQHF	TGTGCCAGCAGCCGAGACAGGGGCCGTGAGCCCCAGCATTTT
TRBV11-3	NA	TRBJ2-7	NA	CASSSTGSYEQYF	TGTGCCAGCAGCTCCACAGGCTCCTACGAGCAGTACTTC
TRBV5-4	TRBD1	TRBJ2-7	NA	CASSPSLGQGSHEQYF	TGTGCCAGCAGCCCCTCGTTAGGACAGGGGTCCCACGAGCAGTACTTC
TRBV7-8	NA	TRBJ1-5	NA	CASSTRDTNSNQPQHF	TGTGCCAGCAGCACTCGGGACACCAATAGCAATCAGCCCCAGCATTTT
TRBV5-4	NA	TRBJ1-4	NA	CASSLGGATNEKLFF	TGTGCCAGCAGCTTGGGCGGGGCAACTAATGAAAAACTGTTTTTT
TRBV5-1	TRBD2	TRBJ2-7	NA	CASSPNLAGSHEQYF	TGCGCCAGCAGCCCCAACCTAGCGGGGAGCCACGAGCAGTACTTC
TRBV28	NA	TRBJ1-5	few	CASSLTGVVRPQHF	TGTGCCAGCAGTTTAACGGGAGTGGTTCGACCCCAGCATTTT
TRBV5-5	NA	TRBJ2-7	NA	CASSRVNYEQYF	TGTGCCAGCAGTAGAGTTAACTACGAGCAGTACTTC
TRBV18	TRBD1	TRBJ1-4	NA	CASSPPTGAPIEKLFF	TGTGCCAGCTCACCCCCTACAGGGGCCCCTATTGAAAAACTGTTTTTT
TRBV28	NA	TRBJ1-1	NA	CASRLERKNTEAFF	TGTGCCAGCCGCCTGGAGAGGAAGAACACTGAAGCTTTCTTT
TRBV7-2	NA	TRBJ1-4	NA	CASSPRTGGGGNEKLFF	TGTGCCAGCAGCCCCCGGACGGGGGGCGGGGGTAATGAAAAACTGTTTTTT
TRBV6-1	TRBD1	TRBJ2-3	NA	CASRRQGGTDTQYF	TGTGCCAGCAGACGACAGGGTGGGACAGATACGCAGTATTTT
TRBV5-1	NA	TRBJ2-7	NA	CASSLYGQTYEQYF	TGCGCCAGCAGCTTGTATGGACAAACCTACGAGCAGTACTTC
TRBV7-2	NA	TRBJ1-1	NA	CASSLGGTFGTEAFF	TGTGCCAGCAGCTTAGGCGGGACCTTCGGGACTGAAGCTTTCTTT
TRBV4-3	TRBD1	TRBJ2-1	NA	CASSQDITGVGNEQFF	TGCGCCAGCAGCCAAGATATAACAGGGGTCGGCAATGAGCAGTTCTTC
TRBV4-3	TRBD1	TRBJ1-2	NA	CASSQDSGQGGYGYTF	TGCGCCAGCAGCCAAGATAGTGGTCAGGGGGGATATGGCTACACCTTC
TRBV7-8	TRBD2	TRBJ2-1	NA	CASSPSGLASGFHEQFF	TGTGCCAGCAGCCCCTCAGGTCTGGCTAGCGGGTTTCATGAGCAGTTCTTC
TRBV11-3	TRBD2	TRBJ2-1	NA	CASSSREELNNEQFF	TGTGCCAGCAGCAGCCGGGAGGAGCTCAACAATGAGCAGTTCTTC
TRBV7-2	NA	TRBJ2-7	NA	CASSPGSAPYEQYF	TGTGCCAGCAGCCCAGGAAGTGCCCCTTACGAGCAGTACTTC
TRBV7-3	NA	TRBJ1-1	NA	CASRAQEGTEAFF	TGTGCCAGCAGAGCGCAGGAGGGCACTGAAGCTTTCTTT
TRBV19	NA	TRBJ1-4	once	CASSISHATNEKLFF	TGTGCCAGTAGTATTTCACACGCAACTAATGAAAAACTGTTTTTT
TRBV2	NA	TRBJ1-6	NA	CASSADTGGSPLHF	TGTGCCAGCAGCGCGGACACCGGGGGTTCACCCCTCCACTTT
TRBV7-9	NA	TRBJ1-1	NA	CASSLGGSGTEAFF	TGTGCCAGCAGCTTAGGAGGGAGTGGTACTGAAGCTTTCTTT
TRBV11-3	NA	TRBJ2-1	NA	CASSRTWGSWGNEQFF	TGTGCCAGCAGCCGAACTTGGGGCAGTTGGGGCAATGAGCAGTTCTTC
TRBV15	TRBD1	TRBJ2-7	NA	CATSPRDRGMHEQYF	TGTGCCACCAGCCCCCGGGACAGGGGCATGCACGAGCAGTACTTC
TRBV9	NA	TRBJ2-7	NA	CASRTDGDYEQYF	TGTGCCAGCAGGACAGACGGTGACTACGAGCAGTACTTC
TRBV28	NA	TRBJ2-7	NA	CASSFPLSYEQYF	TGTGCCAGCAGTTTTCCACTATCCTACGAGCAGTACTTC
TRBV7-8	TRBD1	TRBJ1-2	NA	CASSFRQGAGYTF	TGTGCCAGCAGCTTCAGACAGGGTGCTGGCTACACCTTC
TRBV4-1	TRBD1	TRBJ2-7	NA	CASSRDRGYEQYF	TGCGCCAGCAGCCGGGACAGGGGCTACGAGCAGTACTTC
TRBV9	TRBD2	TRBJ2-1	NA	CASSPRLLGTTNEQFF	TGTGCCAGCAGCCCGAGGCTCCTCGGGACTACAAATGAGCAGTTCTTC
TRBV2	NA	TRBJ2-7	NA	CASRRQPYEQYF	TGTGCCAGCCGAAGACAACCCTACGAGCAGTACTTC
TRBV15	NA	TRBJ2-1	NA	CATSRKGRGGGNEQFF	TGTGCCACCAGCAGGAAGGGACGGGGAGGGGGCAATGAGCAGTTCTTC
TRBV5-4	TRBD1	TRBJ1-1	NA	CASSPPGQGLNTEAFF	TGTGCCAGCAGCCCCCCGGGACAGGGACTTAACACTGAAGCTTTCTTT
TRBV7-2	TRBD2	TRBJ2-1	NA	CASSLIAGAYNEQFF	TGTGCCAGCAGCTTAATAGCGGGGGCATACAATGAGCAGTTCTTC
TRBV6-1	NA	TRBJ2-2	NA	CASSEGRGWDTGELFF	TGTGCCAGCAGTGAAGGCCGGGGTTGGGACACCGGGGAGCTGTTTTTT
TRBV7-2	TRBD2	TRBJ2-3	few	CASSSGLTTDTQYF	TGTGCCAGCAGCTCGGGACTAACTACAGATACGCAGTATTTT
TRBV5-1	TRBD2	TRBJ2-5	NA	CASSAIPGTSGIQETQYF	TGCGCCAGCAGCGCTATCCCCGGGACTAGCGGGATCCAAGAGACCCAGTACTTC
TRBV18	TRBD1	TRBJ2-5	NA	CASSPGTGVAETQYF	TGTGCCAGCTCACCAGGGACAGGGGTAGCAGAGACCCAGTACTTC
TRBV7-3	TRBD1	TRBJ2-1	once	CASSDRGQGYNEQFF	TGTGCCAGCAGCGACCGGGGACAGGGCTACAATGAGCAGTTCTTC
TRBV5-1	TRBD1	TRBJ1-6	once	CASSIGQVRDSPLHF	TGCGCCAGCAGCATAGGACAGGTGAGGGATTCACCCCTCCACTTT
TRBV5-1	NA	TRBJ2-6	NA	CASSRGRAGANVLTF	TGCGCCAGCAGCAGGGGCAGGGCTGGGGCCAACGTCCTGACTTTC
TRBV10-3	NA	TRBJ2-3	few	CAISERQASSGDTQYF	TGTGCCATCAGTGAGCGGCAGGCCTCGTCGGGGGATACGCAGTATTTT
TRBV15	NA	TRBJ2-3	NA	CATSRDFGDTDTQYF	TGTGCCACCAGCAGAGATTTCGGGGACACAGATACGCAGTATTTT
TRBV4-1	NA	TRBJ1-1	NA	CASSQERRRGAFF	TGCGCCAGCAGCCAAGAGAGGAGAAGAGGAGCTTTCTTT
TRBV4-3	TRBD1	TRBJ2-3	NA	CASSQDRGQGSPITDTQYF	TGCGCCAGCAGCCAAGACCGGGGACAGGGGTCACCGATCACAGATACGCAGTATTTT
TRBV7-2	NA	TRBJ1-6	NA	CASSLEAAKGAPLHF	TGTGCCAGCAGCTTGGAGGCAGCAAAGGGGGCACCCCTCCACTTT
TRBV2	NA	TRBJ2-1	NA	CASTGNEQFF	TGTGCCAGCACAGGGAATGAGCAGTTCTTC